This TCR beta chain was captured by sequencing in a study of blood T cell repertoires in COVID-19. Germline V lookup: CDR1 SGHRS, CDR2 YFSETQ. With 4 bases clipped from V and 5 bases from J, the junction kept 7 bases outside the gene matches. The CDR3 spans 14 residues. The method was immunoSEQ multiplex PCR; TCRdb's version includes in-frame clones alone and lacks a portion of them. The repertoire holds around 61,000 clones, with nearly 90% as singletons. Sequencing used peripheral blood. The chain joins TRBV5-1 to TRBJ1-2; 8 nucleotides agree with TRBD1. This clonotype was sampled from a woman between 55 and 75 years old with COVID-19, enrolled during active disease. CDR3 in DNA: TGCGCCAGCAGCGCGGGACAGGAACTATATGGCTACACCTTC. It specifies CASSAGQELYGYTF. Full variable domain (outside the CDR3, taken from reference TRBV5-1 and TRBJ1-2): KAGVTQTPRYLIKTRGQQVTLSCSPISGHRSVSWYQQTPGQGLQFLFEYFSETQRNKGNFPGRFSGRQFSNSRSEMNVSTLELGDSALYLCASSAGQELYGYTFGSGTRLTVV.